One T cell receptor (beta chain) is described in this entry. This sample stems from a study of blood T cell repertoires in COVID-19. CDR3 length: 14 amino acids. The germline CDR1 and CDR2 sequences are SGHNT and YYREEE (reference sequence). V was pared by 4 bases and J by 6 bases, with 11 bases between. The data were produced by immunoSEQ multiplex PCR, yet TCRdb's version contains in-frame clones alone and is incomplete. The sample includes over 200,000 clones, 88% of them seen just once. Sequenced: peripheral blood. This chain links TRBV5-4 with TRBJ1-6, with a possible D match to TRBD1 (5 bases). The TCR was taken from a woman in her sixties with acute or convalescent COVID-19. CDR3 loop: CASSRTGINSPLHF. CDR3 DNA sequence: TGTGCCAGCAGCCGTACAGGTATTAATTCACCCCTCCACTTT.